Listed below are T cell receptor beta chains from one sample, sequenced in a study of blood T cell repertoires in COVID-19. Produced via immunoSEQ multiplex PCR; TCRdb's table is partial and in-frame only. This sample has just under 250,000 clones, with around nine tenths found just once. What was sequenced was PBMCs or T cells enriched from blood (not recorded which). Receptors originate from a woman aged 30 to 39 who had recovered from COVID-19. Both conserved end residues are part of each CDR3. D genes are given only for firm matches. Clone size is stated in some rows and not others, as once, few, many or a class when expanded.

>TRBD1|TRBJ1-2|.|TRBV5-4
CASSRIGTENYGYTF
TGTGCCAGCAGCCGTATCGGGACAGAAAACTATGGCTACACCTTC
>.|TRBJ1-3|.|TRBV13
CASSSPTASGNTIYF
TGTGCCAGCAGTTCCCCGACAGCCTCTGGAAACACCATATATTTT
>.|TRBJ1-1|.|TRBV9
CASSPQPSGGLEAFF
TGTGCCAGCAGCCCTCAACCCTCCGGCGGGCTTGAAGCTTTCTTT
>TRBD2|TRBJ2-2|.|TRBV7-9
CASSFGFSGSLTGELFF
TGTGCCAGCAGCTTCGGGTTTAGCGGGAGTCTAACCGGGGAGCTGTTTTTT
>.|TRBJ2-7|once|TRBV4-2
CASSQDGQGGEQYF
TGTGCCAGCAGCCAAGATGGGCAGGGCGGCGAGCAGTACTTC
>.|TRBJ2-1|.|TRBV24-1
CATSDYRGGNEQFF
TGTGCCACCAGTGATTACCGGGGTGGAAATGAGCAGTTCTTC
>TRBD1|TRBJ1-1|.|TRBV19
CASSTGTGRSEAFF
TGTGCCAGTAGTACCGGGACAGGAAGATCCGAAGCTTTCTTT
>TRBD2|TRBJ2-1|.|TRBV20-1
CSARGVGEQFF
TGCAGTGCTCGGGGGGTGGGTGAGCAGTTCTTC
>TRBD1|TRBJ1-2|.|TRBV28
CATRNMTGVYGYTF
TGTGCCACGCGAAATATGACAGGGGTCTATGGCTACACCTTC
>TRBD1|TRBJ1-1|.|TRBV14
CASSQGYRTGVRNTEAFF
TGTGCCAGCAGCCAAGGATATAGGACAGGGGTTAGGAACACTGAAGCTTTCTTT
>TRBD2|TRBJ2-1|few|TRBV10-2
CASSGLAGGPQFF
TGCGCCAGCAGTGGGTTAGCGGGCGGTCCGCAGTTCTTC
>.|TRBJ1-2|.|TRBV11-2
CASSWAQSYGYTF
TGTGCCAGCAGCTGGGCCCAGTCCTATGGCTACACCTTC
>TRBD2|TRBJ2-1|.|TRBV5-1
CASSQSGLSLSYNEQFF
TGCGCCAGCAGCCAATCGGGACTAAGCCTTTCCTACAATGAGCAGTTCTTC
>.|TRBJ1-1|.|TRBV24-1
CATSDTQPGGITEAFF
TGTGCCACCAGTGATACCCAACCCGGGGGTATCACTGAAGCTTTCTTT
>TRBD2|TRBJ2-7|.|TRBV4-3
CASSSWRGSSYEQYF
TGCGCCAGCAGCTCTTGGCGCGGGAGCTCCTACGAGCAGTACTTC
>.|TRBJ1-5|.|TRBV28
CASSFPGRPQHF
TGTGCCAGCAGTTTCCCGGGAAGACCCCAGCATTTT
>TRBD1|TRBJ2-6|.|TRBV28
CASSLPGQFISGANVLTF
TGTGCCAGCAGTTTACCGGGACAGTTTATTTCTGGGGCCAACGTCCTGACTTTC
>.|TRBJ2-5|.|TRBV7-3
CASSLGSAGETQYF
TGTGCCAGCAGCTTAGGATCGGCGGGAGAGACCCAGTACTTC
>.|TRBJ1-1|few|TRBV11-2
CASSSLQAVNTEAFF
TGTGCCAGCAGCTCCTTACAGGCCGTGAACACTGAAGCTTTCTTT
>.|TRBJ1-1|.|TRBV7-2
CASSLAAGSRLEAFF
TGTGCCAGCAGCTTAGCGGCTGGCTCTCGATTGGAGGCTTTCTTT
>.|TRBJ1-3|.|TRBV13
CASSLWGPGNTIYF
TGTGCCAGCAGCTTGTGGGGCCCTGGAAACACCATATATTTT
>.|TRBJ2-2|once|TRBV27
CASSSRKTTENTGELFF
TGTGCCAGCAGTTCCCGTAAAACGACAGAGAACACCGGGGAGCTGTTTTTT
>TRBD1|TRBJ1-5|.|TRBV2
CASSRDRRGNQPQHF
TGTGCCAGCAGCCGGGACAGGAGAGGCAATCAGCCCCAGCATTTT
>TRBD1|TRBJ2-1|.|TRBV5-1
CASSQDRADNVQFF
TGCGCCAGCAGCCAGGACAGGGCTGACAATGTGCAGTTCTTC
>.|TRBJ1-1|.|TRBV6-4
CASSLTLEAFF
TGTGCCAGCAGCCTTACTCTTGAAGCTTTCTTT
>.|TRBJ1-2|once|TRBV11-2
CASSALKEPTLGYGYTF
TGTGCCAGCAGCGCCTTAAAGGAGCCCACTTTGGGCTATGGCTACACCTTC
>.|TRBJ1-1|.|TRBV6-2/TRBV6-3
CASSFSAEAFF
TGTGCCAGCAGTTTCAGTGCAGAAGCTTTCTTT